This T cell receptor beta chain stems from a study of Graves' ophthalmopathy and Graves' hyperthyroidism. For the study at large: Over 18 months of follow-up, stable hyperthyroidism required that no ophthalmopathy appear.

The study amplified TCR beta CDR3 regions using RNA transcripts. First-round RT-PCR relied on HTBI primers, and a second-round multiplex PCR came next. TCRdb analysed the multiplex PCR reads with MiXCR anew, one entry per CDR3 protein. Among 500,000 to 600,000 distinct CDR3 sequences listed, under 45% were seen once. Study conclusions and caveats: Sensitivity of approximately 88% and specificity of approximately 81% were achieved when a 13-signature model separated ophthalmopathy from stable hyperthyroidism. Most expanded thyroid clonotypes above 0.001 frequency also appeared in blood.

CDR3 size: 13 residues. V was trimmed by 6 bases and J by 2 bases, leaving 12 bases between them. Germline V gene data show CDR1 as DFQATT and CDR2 as SNEGSKA (reference sequence). Hyperthyroidism cases were recent diagnoses of under 2 months' duration in people aged 18 to 65. Turning to this clonotype: Antigen specificity is unknown.

The specimen sequenced was peripheral blood or thyroid tissue (not recorded which). This receptor was obtained from an adult man with Graves' hyperthyroidism. The rearrangement joins TRBV20-1 to TRBJ2-3; TRBD2 is a possible D gene (6 bases). CDR3 residues: CSAMTRLTDTQYF. Written as DNA, the CDR3 is TGCAGTGCCATGACTAGACTCACAGATACGCAGTATTTT.